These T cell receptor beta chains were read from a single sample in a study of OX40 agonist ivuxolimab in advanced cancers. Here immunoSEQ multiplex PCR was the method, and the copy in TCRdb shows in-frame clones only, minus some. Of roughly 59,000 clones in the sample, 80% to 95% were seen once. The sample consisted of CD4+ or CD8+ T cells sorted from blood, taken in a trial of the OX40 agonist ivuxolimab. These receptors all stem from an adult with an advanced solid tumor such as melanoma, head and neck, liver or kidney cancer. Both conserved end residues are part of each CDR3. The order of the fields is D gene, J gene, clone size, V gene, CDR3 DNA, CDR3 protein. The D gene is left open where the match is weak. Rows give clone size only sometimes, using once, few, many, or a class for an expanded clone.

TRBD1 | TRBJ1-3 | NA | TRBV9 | TGTGCCAGCAGCGTTTCAGGGGGTGGAAACACCATATATTTT | CASSVSGGGNTIYF
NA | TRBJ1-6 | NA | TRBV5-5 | TGTGCCAGCAGCTTGTCAGGGGTTTACGATTCACCCCTCCACTTT | CASSLSGVYDSPLHF
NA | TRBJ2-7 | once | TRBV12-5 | TGTGCTAGTGGTTTGGAATCCGGGACCCCTCTCGTCTACGAGCAGTACTTC | CASGLESGTPLVYEQYF
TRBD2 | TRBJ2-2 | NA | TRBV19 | TGTGCCAGTACCTCACGACTAGCGGGAGGACTAAACACCGGGGAGCTGTTTTTT | CASTSRLAGGLNTGELFF
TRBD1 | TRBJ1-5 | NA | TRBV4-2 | TGTGCCAGCAGCCAAGAACAGGGGGTGAGCAATCAGCCCCAGCATTTT | CASSQEQGVSNQPQHF
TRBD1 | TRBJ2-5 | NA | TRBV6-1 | TGTGCCAGCAGTGTTTGGGGGACAGCTGGAGAGACCCAGTACTTC | CASSVWGTAGETQYF
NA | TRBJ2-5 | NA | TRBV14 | TGTGCCAGCAGCCAAGAGGGGGGCACGCCGAATCGGTGGGAGACCCAGTACTTC | CASSQEGGTPNRWETQYF
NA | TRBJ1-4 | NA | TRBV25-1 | TGTGCCAGCAGTGAAAGGTGGGGGAATGAAAAACTGTTTTTT | CASSERWGNEKLFF
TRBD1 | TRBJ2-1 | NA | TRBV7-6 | TGTGCCAGCAGCTCGACAGGGGGCGCGGTTGATGAGCAGTTCTTC | CASSSTGGAVDEQFF
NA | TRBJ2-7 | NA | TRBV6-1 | TGTGCCAGTTACCCCGGGCCCTTGGACGAGCAGTACTTC | CASYPGPLDEQYF
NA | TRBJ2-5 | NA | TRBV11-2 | TGTGCCAGCCGTCCGGGCCGGTACCAAGAGACCCAGTACTTC | CASRPGRYQETQYF
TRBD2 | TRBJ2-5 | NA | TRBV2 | TGTGCCAGCAGTGGACTAGCGGGAGGGCCTGGACGAGAGACCCAGTACTTC | CASSGLAGGPGRETQYF
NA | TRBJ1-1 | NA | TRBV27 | TGTGCCAGCACCCTAGGGGCAGGGAACACTGAAGCTTTCTTT | CASTLGAGNTEAFF
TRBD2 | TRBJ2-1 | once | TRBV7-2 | TGTGCCAGCAGCTTACTTGCTAGCGGGACCGCCGGGAGGTTCTTC | CASSLLASGTAGRFF
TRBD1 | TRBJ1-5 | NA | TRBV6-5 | TGTGCCAGCAGTGGACAGGGTCTTCAGCCCCAGCATTTT | CASSGQGLQPQHF
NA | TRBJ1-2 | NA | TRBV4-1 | TGCGCCAGTAGCCAGCCGGGGGCGGGGGCAGGTGGCTACACCTTC | CASSQPGAGAGGYTF
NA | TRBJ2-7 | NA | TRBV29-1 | TGCAGCGTTGAAGACCCCGACAATTTATACGAGCAGTACTTC | CSVEDPDNLYEQYF
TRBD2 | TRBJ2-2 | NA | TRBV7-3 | TGTGCCAGCAGCCCGATACTAGCGGGAGGGCCGAACACCGGGGAGCTGTTTTTT | CASSPILAGGPNTGELFF
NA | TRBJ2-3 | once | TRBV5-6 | TGTGCCAGCTACCCCGGACACAGCACAGATACGCAGTATTTT | CASYPGHSTDTQYF
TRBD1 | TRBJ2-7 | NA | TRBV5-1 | TGCGCCAGCATATCGGGACAGGGAAGGGCCGGGTCATGTGTGGGCTCCTACGAGCAGTACTTC | CASISGQGRAGSCVGSYEQYF
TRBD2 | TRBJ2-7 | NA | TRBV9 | TGTGCCAGCAGCGTAGGAGCGAGCGGGAGCTACGAGCAGTACTTC | CASSVGASGSYEQYF
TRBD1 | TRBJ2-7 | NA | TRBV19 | TGTGCCAGTAGTATGTCAGGGGGACCCTACGAGCAGTACTTC | CASSMSGGPYEQYF
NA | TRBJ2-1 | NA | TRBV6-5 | TGTGCCAGCAGTTACTTACGGGACCCATACAATGAGCAGTTCTTC | CASSYLRDPYNEQFF
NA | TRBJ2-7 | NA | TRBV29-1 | TGCAGCGTTGACGACGGAGGTAGCGGCTCCTACGAGCAGTACTTC | CSVDDGGSGSYEQYF
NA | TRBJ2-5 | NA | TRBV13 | TGTGCCAGCAGCTTACGCCCCGGGGGCCAAGAGACCCAGTACTTC | CASSLRPGGQETQYF
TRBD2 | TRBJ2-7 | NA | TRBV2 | TGTGCCAGCATGAGGGTCCAGCGGGGCCACGAGCAGTACTTC | CASMRVQRGHEQYF
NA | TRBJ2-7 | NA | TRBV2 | TGTGCCAGCAGCGGGGGGCGCGAGCAGTACTTC | CASSGGREQYF
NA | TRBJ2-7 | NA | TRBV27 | TGTGCCAGCAGTTTAAGATGGACTGGAAATAGCGAGCAGTACTTC | CASSLRWTGNSEQYF
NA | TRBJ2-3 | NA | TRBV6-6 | TGTGCCAGCGCAGTTAGCACAGATACGCAGTATTTT | CASAVSTDTQYF
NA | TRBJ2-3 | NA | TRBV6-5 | TGTGCCAGCAGTTACTCGGGGGAGAGCACAGATACGCAGTATTTT | CASSYSGESTDTQYF
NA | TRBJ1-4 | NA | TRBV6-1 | TGTGCCAGCGGGGGGCTGTTTGAAAAACTGTTTTTT | CASGGLFEKLFF
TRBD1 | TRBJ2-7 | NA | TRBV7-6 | TGTGCCAGCAGCTACGGCGGGACAGGGTTCTACGAGCAGTACTTC | CASSYGGTGFYEQYF
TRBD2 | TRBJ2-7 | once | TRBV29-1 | TGCAGCGTTGAGGGACTAGCGGGAACATTAACCTACGAGCAGTACTTC | CSVEGLAGTLTYEQYF
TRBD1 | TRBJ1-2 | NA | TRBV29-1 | TGCAGCGTTGATGATGGACAGGGCAGTGGCTACACCTTC | CSVDDGQGSGYTF
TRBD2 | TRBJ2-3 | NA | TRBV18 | TGTGCCAGCTCACGACGGGACTACACAGATACGCAGTATTTT | CASSRRDYTDTQYF
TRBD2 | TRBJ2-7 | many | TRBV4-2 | TGTGCCAGCAGCCAAGACGGCCGTAACGAGCGGGGGGATTCCTACGAGCAGTACTTC | CASSQDGRNERGDSYEQYF
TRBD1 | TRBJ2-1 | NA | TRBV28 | TGTGCCAGCAGAACAGGGGTTTGGGATGAGCAGTTCTTC | CASRTGVWDEQFF
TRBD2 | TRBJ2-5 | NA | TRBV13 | TGTGCCAGCAGCACCGGACTAGCGGGAGAGAGCACGGGAGAGACCCAGTACTTC | CASSTGLAGESTGETQYF
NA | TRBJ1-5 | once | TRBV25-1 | TGTGCCAGCAGTGAGGGTTATAGCAATCAGCCCCAGCATTTT | CASSEGYSNQPQHF
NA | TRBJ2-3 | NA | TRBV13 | TGTGCCAGCAGTCAGCAATCAGGGGAGCGCCCAGATACGCAGTATTTT | CASSQQSGERPDTQYF